Described below is a single T cell receptor beta chain sequence and its context. This record belongs to a study of blood T cell repertoires in COVID-19. For the study at large: Spain, Italy and the United States supplied samples that represented acute and convalescent COVID-19. Sources were T cells, B-cell-depleted T cells, or PBMCs; the material itself was cDNA or gDNA.

Per germline, CDR1 SGHAT and CDR2 FQNNGV. The V gene lost 5 bases and the J gene lost 0 bases, with 11 bases spanning the gap. The CDR3 sequence is 14 residues long. Original handling: Estimation of nucleated cell counts relied on the amplification of reference gene primers. The data were produced by immunoSEQ multiplex PCR, yet TCRdb's version contains in-frame clones alone and is incomplete. The DNA was the basis for D and trimming; V, J and clone size are from that table. Among roughly 260,000 clones listed, more than 65% were seen once. Sequenced sample: peripheral blood. The clonotype originates from a woman between 18 and 30 years old with acute or convalescent COVID-19. The chain uses TRBV11-2 and TRBJ2-7; maybe TRBD2 (6 bases). The CDR3, as DNA: TGTGCCAGCAGCCCGGGAGTCAGCTCCTACGAGCAGTACTTC. Protein product: CASSPGVSSYEQYF.